This T cell receptor beta chain is drawn from a study of vaccination effects on CD4 cells after COVID-19. Expansion with viral peptide pools was applied to antigen-specific CD4+ T cells by the ViraFEST assay prior to sequencing. Subsequent to a culture period of nine to ten days, CD4+ T cells were isolated. No vaccinee had earlier SARS-CoV-2 infection, and nucleocapsid antibodies were negative. After two million PBMC were placed in each well, they were cultured with approximately 10 IU/ml IL-2 and roughly 10 ug/ml peptides. About this clone: The antigen is undetermined.

The V and J ends lost 4 bases and 6 bases, in that order; junction bases with no gene match: 13. This CDR3 is 16 amino acids long. Germline V gene data show CDR1 as SGHRS and CDR2 as YFSETQ. Here immunoSEQ multiplex PCR was the method, and the copy in TCRdb shows in-frame clones only, minus some. The sample consists of about 63,000 clones, around three quarters of them appearing once. The starting material was CD4+ T cells from PBMCs cultured with HCoV-OC43 spike peptides, obtained before COVID-19 vaccination. Subset noted: HCoV-OC43 spike overlapping peptide pool stimulation. The receptor's source is a human donor who received a COVID-19 vaccine. This chain uses TRBV5-1 with TRBJ1-2, with TRBD1 matching 9 bases. DNA of the CDR3: TGCGCCAGCAGCCCCGGACAGGGGTCCCCCAAGGATGGCTACACCTTC. Its translation: CASSPGQGSPKDGYTF.